This TCR beta chain was sequenced in a study of OX40 agonist ivuxolimab in advanced cancers. Germline values: CDR1 MNHEY, CDR2 SVGAGI. The length of the CDR3 is 13 residues. The V end was cut by 6 bases, the J end by 3 bases, with 12 bases between. Sequencing used immunoSEQ multiplex PCR; TCRdb keeps in-frame clones, though not all of them. This sample has 15,000 to 20,000 clones, with around 70% found just once. The rearrangement joins TRBV6-5 to TRBJ2-7; perhaps TRBD1 as D (6 bases). The sample here was CD4+ or CD8+ T cells sorted from blood, taken in a trial of the OX40 agonist ivuxolimab. The sequence derives from an adult with an advanced solid tumor such as melanoma, head and neck, liver or kidney cancer. CDR3: CASRSNRDYEQYF. The CDR3 bases are TGTGCCAGCAGGTCCAACAGGGACTACGAGCAGTACTTC.